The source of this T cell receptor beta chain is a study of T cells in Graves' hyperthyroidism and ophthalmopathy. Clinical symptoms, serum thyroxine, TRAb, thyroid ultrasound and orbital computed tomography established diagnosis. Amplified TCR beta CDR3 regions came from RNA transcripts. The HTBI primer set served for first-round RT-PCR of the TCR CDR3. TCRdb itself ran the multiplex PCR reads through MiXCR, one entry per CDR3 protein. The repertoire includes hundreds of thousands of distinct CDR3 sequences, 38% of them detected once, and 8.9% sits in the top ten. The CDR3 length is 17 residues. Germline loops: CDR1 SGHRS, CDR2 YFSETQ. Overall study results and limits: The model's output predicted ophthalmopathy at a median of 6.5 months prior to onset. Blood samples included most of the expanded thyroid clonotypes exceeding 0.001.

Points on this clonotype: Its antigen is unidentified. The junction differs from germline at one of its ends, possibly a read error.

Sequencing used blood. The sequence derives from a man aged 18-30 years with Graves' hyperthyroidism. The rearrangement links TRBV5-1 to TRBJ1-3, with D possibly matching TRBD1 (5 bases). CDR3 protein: CASRGKEEKNPGDTIYF. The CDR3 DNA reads TGCGCCAGCCGGGGGAAGGAGGAGAAGAACCCTGGAGACACCATATATTTT.